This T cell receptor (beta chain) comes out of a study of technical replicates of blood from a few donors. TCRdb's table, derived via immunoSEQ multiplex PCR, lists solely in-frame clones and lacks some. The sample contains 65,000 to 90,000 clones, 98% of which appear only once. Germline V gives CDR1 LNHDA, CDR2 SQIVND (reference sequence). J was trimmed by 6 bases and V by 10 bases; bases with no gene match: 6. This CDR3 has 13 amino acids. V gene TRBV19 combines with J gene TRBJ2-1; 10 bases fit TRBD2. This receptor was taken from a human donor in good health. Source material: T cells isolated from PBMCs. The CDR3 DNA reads TGTGCCACTTCAGCGGGAGGGGTCAATGAGCAGTTCTTC. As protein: CATSAGGVNEQFF. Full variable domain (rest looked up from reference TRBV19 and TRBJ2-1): DGGITQSPKYLFRKEGQNVTLSCEQNLNHDAMYWYRQDPGQGLRLIYYSQIVNDFQKGDIAEGYSVSREKKESFPLTVTSAQKNPTAFYLCATSAGGVNEQFFGPGTRLTVL.